The T cell receptor (beta chain) described here comes from a study of T cells in Graves' hyperthyroidism and ophthalmopathy. RNA transcripts were the template for amplifying TCR beta CDR3 regions. First-round RT-PCR targeting the TCR CDR3 was performed with the HTBI primer set. TCRdb re-derived calls from the multiplex PCR reads in MiXCR, one entry per CDR3 protein. The sample shows 35,000 to 40,000 distinct CDR3 sequences, approximately 50% of them seen only once. Those patients with uncontrolled infection, other autoimmune disease, pregnancy or lactation were excluded. General study points: Researchers report that a 13 V-J model separated ophthalmopathy from stable hyperthyroidism. Ophthalmopathy was identified by the model a median about 6.4 months ahead of onset.

About this clonotype: Its antigen is still unknown. At one of its ends the junction is not consistent with the germline gene, which may arise from a read error.

The CDR3 contains 13 residues. CDR1 SGHDN and CDR2 FVKESK come from the germline V gene. V gene TRBV14 combines with J gene TRBJ1-1; D remains ambiguous. Sequencing was done on a sample of blood. This TCR was sampled from a woman aged 45-65 years with Graves' hyperthyroidism that later progressed to Graves' ophthalmopathy. The CDR3 DNA reads as TGTGCCAGCAGCCGGCAGGTCAACACCGAAGCTTTCTTT. Its protein is CASSRQVNTEAFF.